This record concerns one T cell receptor beta chain sequence. Its antigen is not identified. All the patients suffered relapse after autologous stem cell transplantation, and brentuximab vedotin exposure differed. This table comes from immunoSEQ multiplex PCR, and its TCRdb copy is limited to in-frame clones, with some not included. The profile shows just over 35,000 clones, around 70% of them singletons. Germline V gene data show CDR1 as SNHLY and CDR2 as FYNNEI. CDR3 length: 14 residues. Unmatched junction bases numbered 5, after V lost 1 base and J lost 10 bases. This specimen comes from a study of PD-1 blockade in classical Hodgkin lymphoma. Broader study findings: For complete responders, baseline diversity was comparable to that of newly diagnosed patients. Patients who began taking nivolumab under 1 year after ASCT were left out. Newly diagnosed patients were reported to start with lower TCR diversity than healthy donors.

The receptor's source is a human donor with classical Hodgkin lymphoma. The sequencing here drew on peripheral blood mononuclear cells (PBMCs), taken before the second cycle of nivolumab. The V call is TRBV2, the J call TRBJ1-4; 8 bases align to TRBD1. CDR3 nucleotide sequence: TGTGCCAGCAGTGAAGGGCAGGGGGCGCGAAAACTGTTTTTT. This translates into CASSEGQGARKLFF.